This passage covers 13 T cell receptor beta chains from one sample sequenced in a study of blood T cell repertoires in COVID-19 (dated by TCRdb to about 2020). Library preparation was by the immunoSEQ multiplex PCR assay. TCRdb provides this immuneACCESS table in a form limited to in-frame rearrangements. Some clones are lacking; in checked studies, under half of them reflect an unresolved V gene, and why the rest are absent is not known. This sample lists approximately 50,000 clones; 87% were detected once. The ten top clones hold approximately 5% of the sample. The source material was peripheral blood. All receptors derive from a human donor in a cohort sampled during active COVID-19.

A few counts support this clone. The chain has TRBV7-8 and TRBJ1-1; tentatively, D is TRBD1 (6 bases). The CDR3 runs 14 residues. From germline, CDR1 is SGHVS and CDR2 FQNEAQ. The V end lost 0 bases, the J end lost 10 bases, and 15 bases lay between the germline ends. This CDR3 is CASSLAGQTRGAFF. The CDR3 DNA follows: TGTGCCAGCAGCTTAGCCGGTCAGACCAGGGGAGCTTTCTTT. Looking up the rest from reference TRBV7-8 and TRBJ1-1 gives the full variable domain: GAGVSQSPRYKVAKRGQDVALRCDPISGHVSLFWYQQALGQGPEFLTYFQNEAQLDKSGLPSDRFFAERPEGSVSTLKIQRTQQEDSAVYLCASSLAGQTRGAFFGQGTRLTVV.

J is TRBJ1-2 and V is TRBV7-9; TRBD1 is a possible D gene (6 bases). V lost 5 bases to trimming and J lost 6 bases, with 13 bases between them. The CDR3 totals 13 residues. The germline CDR1 and CDR2 sequences are SEHNR and FQNEAQ (reference sequence). CDR3 sequence reads: CASSKQGWDGYTF. The CDR3 nucleotides are TGTGCCAGCAGCAAACAGGGTTGGGATGGCTACACCTTC. Full variable domain (rest looked up from reference TRBV7-9 and TRBJ1-2): DTGVSQNPRHKITKRGQNVTFRCDPISEHNRLYWYRQTLGQGPEFLTYFQNEAQLEKSRLLSDRFSAERPKGSFSTLEIQRTEQGDSAMYLCASSKQGWDGYTFGSGTRLTVV.

This clone has just one count. The V and J genes are TRBV9 and TRBJ2-1, with D unresolved. CDR1 SGDLS and CDR2 YYNGEE come from the germline V gene. This CDR3 has 13 amino acids. V dropped 3 bases and J dropped 11 bases, with 15 bases sitting between them. The CDR3 coding sequence is TGTGCCAGCAGCGAAGGTGTAAGCGAGAAGCAGTTCTTC. Its translation is CASSEGVSEKQFF.

The rearrangement links TRBV12-5 to TRBJ2-3; D ambiguous. The CDR3 runs 16 residues. Germline CDR1 LGHNT, CDR2 FRNRAP. The V end was cut by 0 bases, the J end by 2 bases, with 12 bases between. The CDR3 protein is CASGLVFWAVTDTQYF. CDR3 DNA sequence: TGTGCTAGTGGTTTGGTCTTTTGGGCTGTCACAGATACGCAGTATTTT.

The rearrangement uses TRBV18 and TRBJ1-6; D is ambiguous. Germline CDR1 reads KGHSH; CDR2 reads LQKENI. Deletions cut 2 bases from V and 4 bases from J, with 12 bases between. This CDR3 contains 16 residues. The CDR3 sequence is CASSPTPGLYNSPLHF. The CDR3 DNA follows: TGTGCCAGCTCACCAACCCCTGGCCTGTATAATTCACCCCTCCACTTT.

The chain links TRBV3-1 (or the pseudogene TRBV3-2) to TRBJ1-3; D uncertain. The V end lost 1 base, the J end lost 0 bases, and 4 bases lay between the germline ends. Germline V gives CDR1 LGHDT, CDR2 YNNKEL (reference sequence). The CDR3 is 14 amino acids. CDR3 nucleotides: TGTGCCAGCAGCCAAGCAGGCTCTGGAAACACCATATATTTT. Its protein product is CASSQAGSGNTIYF.

The chain is built from TRBV7-9 and TRBJ2-1; no clear D gene. The V end lost 6 bases, the J end lost 0 bases, and 9 bases lay between the germline ends. Germline V gives CDR1 SEHNR, CDR2 FQNEAQ (reference sequence). The CDR3 totals 14 residues. The chain's CDR3 is CASSIPGSYNEQFF. In DNA, the CDR3 is TGTGCCAGCAGTATCCCGGGCTCCTACAATGAGCAGTTCTTC. Drawing the rest from reference TRBV7-9 and TRBJ2-1, the complete variable domain is DTGVSQNPRHKITKRGQNVTFRCDPISEHNRLYWYRQTLGQGPEFLTYFQNEAQLEKSRLLSDRFSAERPKGSFSTLEIQRTEQGDSAMYLCASSIPGSYNEQFFGPGTRLTVL.

The chain uses TRBV15 and TRBJ1-4; the D gene is possibly TRBD1 (5 bases). Germline assignment: CDR1 LNHNV and CDR2 YYDKDF (reference sequence). V was pared by 0 bases and J by 2 bases, with 10 bases between. This CDR3 is 16 amino acids long. CDR3 loop: CATSRDGGTTNEKLFF. The CDR3 DNA reads as TGTGCCACCAGCAGAGATGGAGGGACCACTAATGAAAAACTGTTTTTT.

The V and J genes are TRBV7-9 and TRBJ2-1; the match to TRBD1 covers 8 bases. CDR3 length: 16 residues. Germline trimming cut 2 bases from V and 2 bases from J; bases unmatched to any gene: 5. Germline CDR1 reads SEHNR; CDR2 reads FQNEAQ (reference sequence). The CDR3 region is CASSLLTGVAYNEQFF. The CDR3 region has the DNA TGTGCCAGCAGCTTACTGACAGGGGTGGCCTACAATGAGCAGTTCTTC.

The chain is built from TRBV30 and TRBJ1-5; 9 positions match TRBD1. With V trimmed by 3 bases and J by 4 bases, 7 bases remained unmatched. The CDR3 totals 15 residues. Germline loops: CDR1 GTSNPN, CDR2 SVGIG (reference sequence). The CDR3 region has the DNA TGTGCCTGGAGCCCGGGACAGGGAGGGAATCAGCCCCAGCATTTT. Translating gives CAWSPGQGGNQPQHF.

J is TRBJ2-7 and V is TRBV6-2 or TRBV6-3; no firm D call. Trimming shortened V by 0 bases and J by 0 bases, and 9 bases separated the two germline ends. CDR1 MNHEY and CDR2 SVGEGT come from the germline V gene. The CDR3 has 15 amino acids. CDR3 protein: CASSYSSSSSYEQYF. The DNA of the CDR3 is TGTGCCAGCAGTTACTCTAGCTCGAGCTCCTACGAGCAGTACTTC.

The V gene is TRBV6-2 or TRBV6-3, the J gene TRBJ2-1, with 10 bases aligning to TRBD1. Germline CDR1 is MNHEY and CDR2 is SVGEGT. The trim removed 7 bases at V and 8 bases at J, leaving 17 bases unmatched. The CDR3 is made up of 17 amino acids. CDR3 region: CASIPGGDRGIFDEQFF. The CDR3 DNA is TGTGCCAGCATCCCAGGGGGGGACAGGGGAATTTTTGATGAGCAGTTCTTC.

This sequence joins TRBV6-1 and TRBJ2-3; 10 positions match TRBD2. V lost 4 bases and J lost 2; bases outside the gene matches: 9. Germline CDR1 and CDR2: MNHNS and SASEGT. The CDR3 contains 17 residues. The CDR3 DNA follows: TGTGCCAGCAGTGGAGCGGTACTAGCGGGATACACAGATACGCAGTATTTT. Amino acid sequence: CASSGAVLAGYTDTQYF.